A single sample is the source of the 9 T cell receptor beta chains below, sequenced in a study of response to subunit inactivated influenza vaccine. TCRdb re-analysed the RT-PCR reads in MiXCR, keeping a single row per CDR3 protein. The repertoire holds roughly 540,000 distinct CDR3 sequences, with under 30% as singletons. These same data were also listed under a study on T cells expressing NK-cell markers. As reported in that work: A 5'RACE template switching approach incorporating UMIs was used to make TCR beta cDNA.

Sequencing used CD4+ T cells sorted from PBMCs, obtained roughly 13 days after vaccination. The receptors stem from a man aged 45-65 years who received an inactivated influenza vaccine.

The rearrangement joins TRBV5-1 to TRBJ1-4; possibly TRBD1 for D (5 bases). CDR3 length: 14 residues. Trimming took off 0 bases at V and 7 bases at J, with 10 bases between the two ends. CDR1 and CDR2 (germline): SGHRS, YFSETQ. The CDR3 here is CASSLDGGGEKLFF. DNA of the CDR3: TGCGCCAGCAGCTTGGATGGGGGGGGTGAAAAACTGTTTTTT.

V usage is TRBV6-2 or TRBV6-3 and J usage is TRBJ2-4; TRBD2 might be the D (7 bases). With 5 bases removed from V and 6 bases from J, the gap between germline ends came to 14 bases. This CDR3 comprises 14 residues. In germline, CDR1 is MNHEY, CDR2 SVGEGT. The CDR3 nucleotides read TGTGCCAGCAGTCAGCTGGGAGGGGGAAACATTCAGTACTTC. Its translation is CASSQLGGGNIQYF.

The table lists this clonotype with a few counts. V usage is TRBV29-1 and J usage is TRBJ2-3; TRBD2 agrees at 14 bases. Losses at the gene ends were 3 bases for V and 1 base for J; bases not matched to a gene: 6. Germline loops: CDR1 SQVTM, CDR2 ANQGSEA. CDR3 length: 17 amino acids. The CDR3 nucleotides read TGCAGCGTTGATGGTGGACTAGCGGGAGGCCGCACAGATACGCAGTATTTT. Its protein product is CSVDGGLAGGRTDTQYF.

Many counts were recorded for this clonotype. CDR3 in amino acids: CASSLRDYYNEQFF. The CDR3 region has the DNA TGTGCCAGCAGCCTCCGGGACTACTACAATGAGCAGTTCTTC. The chain has TRBV14 and TRBJ2-1, with 7 positions matching TRBD2. CDR1 and CDR2 from the germline V gene are SGHDN and FVKESK. CDR3 length: 14 residues. V was pared by 4 bases and J by 3 bases, with 3 bases of the junction left unmatched. Together with reference TRBV14 and TRBJ2-1, the CDR3 gives the full variable domain: EAGVTQFPSHSVIEKGQTVTLRCDPISGHDNLYWYRRVMGKEIKFLLHFVKESKQDESGMPNNRFLAERTGGTYSTLKVQPAELEDSGVYFCASSLRDYYNEQFFGPGTRLTVL.

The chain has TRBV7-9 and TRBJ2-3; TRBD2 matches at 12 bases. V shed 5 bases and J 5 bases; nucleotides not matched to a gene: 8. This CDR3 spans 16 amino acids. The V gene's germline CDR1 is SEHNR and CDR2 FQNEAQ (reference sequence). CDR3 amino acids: CASSIPSGGAGDTQYF. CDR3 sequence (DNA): TGTGCCAGCAGCATACCTAGCGGGGGGGCCGGAGATACGCAGTATTTT.

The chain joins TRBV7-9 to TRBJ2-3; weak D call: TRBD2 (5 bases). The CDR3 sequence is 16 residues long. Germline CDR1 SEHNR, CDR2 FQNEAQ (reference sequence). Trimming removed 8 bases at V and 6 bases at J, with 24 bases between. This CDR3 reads CASCRVSGSTGDTQYF. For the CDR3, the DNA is TGTGCCAGCTGTCGGGTCAGTGGGTCCACGGGGGATACGCAGTATTTT.

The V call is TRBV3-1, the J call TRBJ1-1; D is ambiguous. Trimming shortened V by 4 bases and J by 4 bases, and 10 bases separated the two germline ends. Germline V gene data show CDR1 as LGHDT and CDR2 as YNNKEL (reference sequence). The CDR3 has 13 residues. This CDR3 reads CASSPGGGTEAFF. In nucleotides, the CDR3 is TGTGCCAGCAGCCCCGGCGGCGGCACTGAAGCTTTCTTT.

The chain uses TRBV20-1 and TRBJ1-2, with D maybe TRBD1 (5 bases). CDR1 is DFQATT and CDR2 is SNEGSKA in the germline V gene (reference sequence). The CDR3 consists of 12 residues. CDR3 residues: CRPEGGDYGYTF. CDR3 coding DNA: TGCAGACCTGAGGGAGGGGACTATGGCTACACCTTC.

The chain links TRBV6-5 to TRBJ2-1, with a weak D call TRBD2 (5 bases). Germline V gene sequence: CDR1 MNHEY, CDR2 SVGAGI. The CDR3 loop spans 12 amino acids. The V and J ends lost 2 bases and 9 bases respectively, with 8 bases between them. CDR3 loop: CASSYMGSEQFF. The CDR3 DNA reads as TGTGCCAGCAGTTACATGGGGAGTGAGCAGTTCTTC.